Below are 8 T cell receptor beta chains sequenced from a single sample in a study of blood T cell repertoires in COVID-19. Clones were sequenced by immunoSEQ multiplex PCR, and TCRdb holds only the in-frame ones, with some missing. The sample holds some 460,000 clones, 87% seen once. The specimen was PBMCs or T cells enriched from blood (not recorded which). The receptors were gathered from a young woman who had recovered from COVID-19.

The chain carries TRBV2 and TRBJ1-6, with D tentatively TRBD1 (5 bases). V gave up 4 bases and J gave up 10 bases, with 14 bases separating them. The CDR3 consists of 14 residues. CDR1 is SNHLY and CDR2 is FYNNEI in the germline V gene. DNA of the CDR3: TGTGCCAGCAGTGTGGGGCAGGGTAAATCACCCCTCCACTTT. It specifies CASSVGQGKSPLHF.

Remarks on this clone: Its ends do not fully match the called genes, so a read error is possible. The rearrangement uses TRBV6-2 or TRBV6-3 and TRBJ2-1; 11 nucleotides match TRBD2. The CDR3 has 15 residues. Per the germline V gene, CDR1 is MNHEY and CDR2 is SVGEGT. CDR3 residues: CASSFSGGAYNEQFF. The DNA of the CDR3 is TGTGCCAGCAGTTTTAGCGGGGGGGCCTATAATGAGCAGTTCTTC.

The chain uses TRBV30 and TRBJ2-6; 9 bases map to TRBD1. V was pared by 3 bases and J by 4 bases, with 7 bases of the junction left unmatched. Germline CDR1 GTSNPN, CDR2 SVGIG (reference sequence). The CDR3 totals 16 residues. The CDR3 loop reads CAWSRDRVGGANVLTF. The CDR3 bases are TGTGCCTGGAGCCGGGACAGGGTAGGAGGGGCCAACGTCCTGACTTTC.

The chain uses TRBV30 and TRBJ1-2, with D uncertain. The ends were cut back, 0 bases at V and 4 bases at J, with 12 bases in the middle. The CDR3 spans 14 residues. Germline V gene lookup returns CDR1 GTSNPN and CDR2 SVGIG (reference sequence). CDR3 DNA: TGTGCCTGGAGTGTATTGGGCAGTTCCTATGGCTACACCTTC. This codes for CAWSVLGSSYGYTF.

J is TRBJ2-3 and V is TRBV5-1, with D maybe TRBD1 (6 bases). The germline V gene has CDR1 SGHRS and CDR2 YFSETQ. Trimming stripped 2 bases from V and 0 bases from J, with 7 bases between. This CDR3 has 14 amino acids. The CDR3 protein is CASSFDRSTDTQYF. CDR3 nucleotide sequence: TGCGCCAGCAGCTTCGACAGGAGCACAGATACGCAGTATTTT.

The chain joins TRBV2 to TRBJ2-3, with TRBD2 matching 8 bases. The J segment lost 4 bases and the V segment lost 4 bases, leaving 10 bases of the junction unmatched. The CDR3 is made up of 16 amino acids. Germline V CDR1 and CDR2: SNHLY, FYNNEI. The CDR3 spells CASSGGLVQEADTQYF. The DNA of the CDR3 is TGTGCCAGCAGTGGGGGACTAGTTCAGGAGGCAGATACGCAGTATTTT. Full variable domain (remainder filled in from reference TRBV2 and TRBJ2-3): EPEVTQTPSHQVTQMGQEVILRCVPISNHLYFYWYRQILGQKVEFLVSFYNNEISEKSEIFDDQFSVERPDGSNFTLKIRSTKLEDSAMYFCASSGGLVQEADTQYFGPGTRLTVL.

There are a few counts of this clone. V usage is TRBV2 and J usage is TRBJ1-2; 7 positions agree with TRBD1. The germline V gene encodes CDR1 SNHLY and CDR2 FYNNEI. V shed 10 bases and J 5 bases; nucleotides not matched to a gene: 10. The CDR3 is 13 amino acids. CDR3 residues: CATRGDSGYGYTF. DNA of the CDR3: TGTGCCACTCGAGGGGACAGTGGGTATGGCTACACCTTC.

J is TRBJ1-5 and V is TRBV18, with D hard to call. The V end lost 0 bases, the J end lost 5 bases, and 8 bases lay between the germline ends. This CDR3 has 14 residues. CDR1 is KGHSH, CDR2 LQKENI, per germline. The CDR3 DNA reads TGTGCCAGCTCACCACCGGAGGAGGATCAGCCCCAGCATTTT. Translating gives CASSPPEEDQPQHF.